Sequencing of this TCR beta chain was carried out in a study of neurological immune-mediated disorders. Study observations and caveats: CDR3 amino acid sequences of expanded clones were not shared across subjects, a result suggesting private repertoires in all groups.

The CDR3 length is 15 residues. V gave up 4 bases and J gave up 5 bases; unmatched junction bases: 2. Looked up from germline, CDR1 is LGHDT and CDR2 is YNNKEL (reference sequence). The cDNA came from 5'RACE, which used 10-nucleotide random UMIs. MiXCR was run by TCRdb on the 5' RACE reads, yielding one entry per CDR3 protein. The sample includes approximately 50,000 distinct CDR3 sequences, around 3.4% of them seen just once. This clonotype has a count of ten or more. Its antigen is unidentified. The sequenced material came from PBMCs. The receptor was isolated from a man aged 40-49 years with multiple sclerosis. The V call is TRBV3-1, the J call TRBJ2-2, with 12 positions matching TRBD2. The CDR3 protein is CASSLTSGGTGELFF. CDR3 DNA sequence: TGTGCCAGCAGCCTTACTAGCGGGGGGACCGGGGAGCTGTTTTTT.